These 18 T cell receptor beta chains share one sample of origin, sequenced in a study of T cell responses to AZD1222 COVID-19 vaccine. Libraries were prepared by immunoSEQ multiplex PCR; TCRdb keeps only in-frame clonotypes and omits some of them. The sample shows about 67,000 clones, under 90% of them seen only once. The sample in question was peripheral blood, obtained on day 0 of AZD1222 vaccination. The receptors originated from an adult in good health.

This clone was detected only once. V is TRBV7-8 and J is TRBJ2-3; the match to TRBD2 covers 11 bases. From germline, CDR1 is SGHVS and CDR2 FQNEAQ. Germline trimming cut 5 bases from V and 5 bases from J; bases unmatched to any gene: 6. This CDR3 has 15 residues. The CDR3, as DNA: TGTGCCAGCAGCCTGCCGGGACTAGCGGTAGATACGCAGTATTTT. It translates to CASSLPGLAVDTQYF.

The chain employs TRBV2 and TRBJ1-5; D gene ambiguous. Germline CDR1 SNHLY, CDR2 FYNNEI. The germline V and J ends were trimmed by 8 bases and 4 bases, with 9 bases remaining between them. The CDR3 extends over 12 amino acids. The CDR3 sequence is CASGRQNQPQHF. CDR3 sequence (DNA): TGTGCCAGCGGTCGCCAGAATCAGCCCCAGCATTTT. The variable domain in full, completed from reference TRBV2 and TRBJ1-5, reads EPEVTQTPSHQVTQMGQEVILRCVPISNHLYFYWYRQILGQKVEFLVSFYNNEISEKSEIFDDQFSVERPDGSNFTLKIRSTKLEDSAMYFCASGRQNQPQHFGDGTRLSIL.

V usage is TRBV6-6 and J usage is TRBJ2-5, with 7 bases aligning to TRBD2. The V and J ends lost 1 base and 1 base, in that order; junction bases with no gene match: 6. The CDR3 is made up of 16 amino acids. Germline loops: CDR1 MNHNY, CDR2 SVGAGI (reference sequence). The CDR3 region has the DNA TGTGCCAGCAGTTACTGGGGCGGGGGAAGCCAAGAGACCCAGTACTTC. Translated, it gives CASSYWGGGSQETQYF.

This clone was counted a single time. The chain joins TRBV28 to TRBJ2-1; D is ambiguous. Between the trimmed V and J ends, which lost 3 bases and 9 bases, there was a span of 21 bases. Per the germline V gene, CDR1 is MDHEN and CDR2 is SYDVKM. This CDR3 is 16 amino acids long. CDR3 sequence reads: CASSFLVKGPFGEQFF. CDR3 bases: TGTGCCAGCAGTTTTTTGGTAAAGGGCCCCTTTGGTGAGCAGTTCTTC.

The J gene is TRBJ1-1, the V gene TRBV3-1 (or the pseudogene TRBV3-2); D gene ambiguous. This CDR3 has 15 amino acids. The ends were cut back, 5 bases at V and 8 bases at J, with 21 bases in the middle. Germline V gene lookup returns CDR1 LGHDT and CDR2 YNNKEL (reference sequence). The CDR3 reads CASSYTLSSGSEAFF. CDR3 coding DNA: TGTGCCAGCAGCTATACTCTCTCCTCGGGAAGCGAAGCTTTCTTT.

The V gene is TRBV27, the J gene TRBJ1-6; D gene ambiguous. CDR3 size: 15 residues. Per the germline V gene, CDR1 is MNHEY and CDR2 is SMNVEV (reference sequence). Trimming stripped 6 bases from V and 5 bases from J, with 14 bases between. This chain's CDR3 is CASSAIGWDNSPLHF. DNA for the CDR3: TGTGCCAGCAGCGCGATCGGATGGGATAATTCACCCCTCCACTTT.

This clone was found a few times. J is TRBJ2-2 and V is TRBV19; 16 bases line up with TRBD2. The germline V gene encodes CDR1 LNHDA and CDR2 SQIVND (reference sequence). The CDR3 has 16 amino acids. The V and J ends lost 3 bases and 6 bases, in that order; junction bases with no gene match: 1. The CDR3 is CASSIGTSGRAGELFF. DNA of the CDR3: TGTGCCAGTAGTATCGGGACTAGCGGGAGGGCCGGGGAGCTGTTTTTT.

This clone showed up just once. This chain joins TRBV6-2 or TRBV6-3 and TRBJ1-1; D call uncertain. V was clipped by 1 base and J by 5 bases, with 2 bases between them. CDR1 is MNHEY, CDR2 SVGEGT, per germline. The CDR3 contains 11 residues. The CDR3 spells CASSYYTEAFF. CDR3 nucleotide sequence: TGTGCCAGCAGTTACTATACTGAAGCTTTCTTT.

V and J are TRBV28 and TRBJ2-6; 12 nucleotides match TRBD2. Trimming removed 6 bases from V and 3 bases from J; junction bases left unmatched: 9. Germline values: CDR1 MDHEN, CDR2 SYDVKM. The CDR3 loop spans 18 amino acids. CDR3 amino acids: CASRPSPGLAGGANVLTF. The CDR3 DNA reads as TGTGCCAGCAGACCATCCCCGGGACTAGCGGGTGGGGCCAACGTCCTGACTTTC. Based on the CDR3 plus reference TRBV28 and TRBJ2-6, the full variable domain is DVKVTQSSRYLVKRTGEKVFLECVQDMDHENMFWYRQDPGLGLRLIYFSYDVKMKEKGDIPEGYSVSREKKERFSLILESASTNQTSMYLCASRPSPGLAGGANVLTFGAGSRLTVL.

This chain uses TRBV6-4 with TRBJ1-2; D ambiguous. The V gene lost 7 bases and the J gene lost 8 bases, with 11 bases spanning the gap. CDR1 is MRHNA and CDR2 is SNTAGT in the germline V gene. The CDR3 totals 11 residues. The CDR3 loop reads CASTPERGYTF. The CDR3 region has the DNA TGTGCCAGCACCCCTGAGAGGGGCTACACCTTC.

The CDR3 nucleotides read TGTGCCAGCTCACCACCACCCCGGAACACTGAAGCTTTCTTT. Protein sequence: CASSPPPRNTEAFF. The chain has TRBV18 and TRBJ1-1; D not certain. With 0 bases removed from V and 1 base from J, the gap between germline ends came to 6 bases. In germline, CDR1 is KGHSH, CDR2 LQKENI. The CDR3 is 14 amino acids.

This clone was recorded a few times. The same CDR3 is also encoded by other DNA sequences in this sample. The chain links TRBV7-3 to TRBJ1-5; D gene uncertain. The germline V and J ends were trimmed by 5 bases and 3 bases, with 8 bases remaining between them. CDR1 SGHTA and CDR2 FQGTGA come from the germline V gene. CDR3 length: 13 amino acids. In DNA form, the CDR3 reads TGTGCCAGCAGCCTGTCGTCCAATCAGCCCCAGCATTTT. Amino acid sequence: CASSLSSNQPQHF. The full variable domain, completed using reference TRBV7-3 and TRBJ1-5, is GAGVSQTPSNKVTEKGKYVELRCDPISGHTALYWYRQSLGQGPEFLIYFQGTGAADDSGLPNDRFFAVRPEGSVSTLKIQRTERGDSAVYLCASSLSSNQPQHFGDGTRLSIL.

The rearrangement joins TRBV2 to TRBJ1-3; no reliable D call. The V gene lost 4 bases and the J gene lost 2 bases, with 6 bases spanning the gap. The CDR3 runs to 13 residues. CDR1 SNHLY and CDR2 FYNNEI come from the germline V gene. CDR3 protein: CASSGSAGNTIYF. The DNA of the CDR3 is TGTGCCAGCAGTGGATCAGCTGGAAACACCATATATTTT.

CDR3 bases: TGTGCCATCAGTGAGGGGGAGGGGCAGCCCCAGCATTTT. Its protein is CAISEGEGQPQHF. The chain recombines TRBV10-3 with TRBJ1-5; D possibly corresponds to TRBD1 (5 bases). V was pared by 2 bases and J by 7 bases, with 9 bases between. CDR1 is ENHRY and CDR2 is SYGVKD in the germline V gene. This CDR3 has 13 amino acids.

V usage is TRBV27 and J usage is TRBJ1-1; D gene uncertain. Germline V gene lookup returns CDR1 MNHEY and CDR2 SMNVEV (reference sequence). The CDR3 runs to 14 residues. V was trimmed by 3 bases and J by 4 bases, leaving 12 bases between them. This chain's CDR3 is CASSLPGRSTEAFF. The DNA for the CDR3 is TGTGCCAGCAGTTTGCCCGGACGGAGCACTGAAGCTTTCTTT.

This chain joins TRBV27 and TRBJ1-1; TRBD1 matches at 8 bases. Germline V gene data show CDR1 as MNHEY and CDR2 as SMNVEV (reference sequence). This CDR3 is 17 amino acids long. Unmatched junction bases numbered 13, after V lost 6 bases and J lost 1 base. The CDR3 DNA reads TGTGCCAGCAGCCTAGGACAGGGAGCTCGGGGGAACACTGAAGCTTTCTTT. Its translation is CASSLGQGARGNTEAFF.

V and J are TRBV7-8 and TRBJ1-6, with TRBD1 identical over 10 bases. CDR1 SGHVS and CDR2 FQNEAQ come from the germline V gene. With V trimmed by 5 bases and J by 6 bases, 7 bases remained unmatched. This CDR3 has 16 amino acids. The CDR3 sequence: CASSPRTGGSNSPLHF. In nucleotides, the CDR3 is TGTGCCAGCAGCCCCCGGACAGGGGGAAGTAATTCACCCCTCCACTTT.

This clone was seen more than once but under ten times. The chain couples TRBV7-2 to TRBJ2-5, with TRBD2 as a possible D gene (7 bases). This CDR3 region has 14 residues. CDR1 SGHTA and CDR2 FQGNSA come from the germline V gene. The V end was cut by 5 bases, the J end by 5 bases, with 15 bases between. CDR3 sequence: CASSNRGAVETQYF. The CDR3 nucleotides are TGTGCCAGCAGCAACCGGGGGGCGGTTGAGACCCAGTACTTC.